This T cell receptor (beta chain) was identified in a study of cytotoxic CD8 clonotypes in ibrutinib-treated CLL. Study-level results: Clonality measured at baseline exceeded age-matched healthy donors, tracking circulating CD8+ T-cell counts.

Regarding this clone: Its specificity is not known.

Sequencing was performed with immunoSEQ multiplex PCR; in TCRdb, only in-frame clones are kept and a portion is missing. The sample lists approximately 350,000 clones, over 55% occurring once. Cryopreserved PBMCs yielded about 2.1 micrograms of genomic DNA for TCR beta libraries. The germline V gene encodes CDR1 MGHRA and CDR2 YSYEKL. This CDR3 region has 15 residues. V lost 4 bases, J lost 5 bases, and 10 bases stayed unmatched. The material sequenced was PBMCs, taken after 36 months of ibrutinib treatment. This TCR was recovered from a human donor with chronic lymphocytic leukemia. The J gene is TRBJ1-2, the V gene TRBV4-1, with 7 bases fitting TRBD1. CDR3 protein: CASSRTGTASYGYTF. Here the CDR3 DNA reads TGCGCCAGCAGCCGCACCGGGACAGCTTCTTATGGCTACACCTTC.